The 27 T cell receptor beta chains given below trace back to one sample, sequenced in a study of T cells in narcolepsy. TCRdb's table, derived via immunoSEQ multiplex PCR, lists solely in-frame clones and lacks some. The sample has 28,000 or so clones, about four fifths seen once. Sequencing input: CD45RA- memory CD4+ T cells from PBMCs. Receptors were obtained from a human donor with narcolepsy.

This chain joins TRBV11-2 and TRBJ1-2, with D hard to call. Germline loops: CDR1 SGHAT, CDR2 FQNNGV. The CDR3 is 12 residues long. The V gene lost 2 bases and the J gene lost 7 bases, with 8 bases spanning the gap. The CDR3 loop reads CASSLIFSGYTF. As DNA, the CDR3 is TGTGCCAGCAGCTTAATATTCAGTGGCTACACCTTC.

The rearrangement uses TRBV28 and TRBJ2-7; 7 bases match TRBD1. Trimming cost V 8 bases and J 3 bases; bases outside gene matches: 7. From germline, CDR1 is MDHEN and CDR2 SYDVKM. This CDR3 is 13 amino acids long. CDR3 in DNA: TGTGCCAGCGAGGGACAGAACAACTACGAGCAGTACTTC. This gives the protein CASEGQNNYEQYF.

The V gene is TRBV4-1, the J gene TRBJ1-5; D is ambiguous. In germline, CDR1 is MGHRA, CDR2 YSYEKL. This CDR3 region has 13 residues. V dropped 0 bases and J dropped 6 bases, with 6 bases sitting between them. CDR3 sequence reads: CASSQDEGQPQHF. CDR3 DNA sequence: TGCGCCAGCAGCCAAGATGAAGGTCAGCCCCAGCATTTT.

The J gene is TRBJ2-2, the V gene TRBV5-1, with 9 positions matching TRBD1. After removal of 6 bases from V and 5 bases from J, the junction contained 5 bases not matched to a gene. Germline lookup yields CDR1 SGHRS and CDR2 YFSETQ. The CDR3 spans 14 residues. CDR3 amino acids: CASTRDRATGELFF. CDR3 sequence (DNA): TGCGCCAGCACCCGGGACAGGGCGACCGGGGAGCTGTTTTTT.

Only one count was recorded for this clone. DNA of the CDR3: TGTGCCAGCAGTTGGACAGATACGCAGTATTTT. Protein sequence: CASSWTDTQYF. This chain links TRBV28 with TRBJ2-3; D not certain. CDR3 size: 11 residues. Germline lookup yields CDR1 MDHEN and CDR2 SYDVKM. The ends were cut back, 4 bases at V and 3 bases at J, with 2 bases in the middle.

This clone has a single count. The chain couples TRBV18 to TRBJ1-2, with a possible D match to TRBD1 (5 bases). Trimming shortened V by 0 bases and J by 4 bases, and 18 bases separated the two germline ends. This CDR3 spans 17 amino acids. Germline-derived CDR1 and CDR2 are KGHSH and LQKENI. DNA of the CDR3: TGTGCCAGCTCACCACCGATTGGGACGCCCGAGGGCTATGGCTACACCTTC. Its protein product is CASSPPIGTPEGYGYTF.

On this clone itself: Additional DNA sequences in this sample encode the identical CDR3. This chain links TRBV19 with TRBJ1-5, with a weak D call TRBD1 (6 bases). The CDR3 length is 15 residues. Germline assignment: CDR1 LNHDA and CDR2 SQIVND (reference sequence). Trimming pared 3 bases from V and 0 bases from J, leaving 9 bases between. The CDR3 region has the DNA TGTGCCAGTAGTATCGGACAGAATAGCAATCAGCCCCAGCATTTT. Encoded protein: CASSIGQNSNQPQHF.

The V call is TRBV7-9, the J call TRBJ2-7; D might be TRBD1 (5 bases). CDR1 is SEHNR, CDR2 FQNEAQ, per germline (reference sequence). Trimming took 5 bases from V and 6 from J, leaving 17 bases between them. The CDR3 is 14 amino acids. CDR3 amino acids: CASSQRRQGLEQYF. CDR3 coding DNA: TGTGCCAGCAGCCAGAGGCGGCAGGGTCTCGAGCAGTACTTC.

The V gene is TRBV18, the J gene TRBJ2-5; possibly TRBD2 for D (5 bases). This CDR3 is 16 amino acids long. Germline V gives CDR1 KGHSH, CDR2 LQKENI. Trimming stripped 2 bases from V and 2 bases from J, with 15 bases between. The CDR3 spells CASSPLRGGRQETQYF. The DNA of the CDR3 is TGTGCCAGCTCACCATTGCGAGGCGGGCGACAAGAGACCCAGTACTTC. The entire variable domain, with the rest obtained from reference TRBV18 and TRBJ2-5, is as follows: NAGVMQNPRHLVRRRGQEARLRCSPMKGHSHVYWYRQLPEEGLKFMVYLQKENIIDESGMPKERFSAEFPKEGPSILRIQQVVRGDSAAYFCASSPLRGGRQETQYFGPGTRLLVL.

The chain uses TRBV11-1 and TRBJ2-3; D gene ambiguous. With 5 bases removed from V and 2 bases from J, the gap between germline ends came to 14 bases. Germline V gives CDR1 SGHAT, CDR2 FQDESV (reference sequence). This CDR3 comprises 15 residues. The CDR3 DNA follows: TGTGCCAGCAGCCCGGGCCTACGGCCCACAGATACGCAGTATTTT. It is translated as CASSPGLRPTDTQYF.

The chain combines TRBV25-1 with TRBJ1-4; possible D gene TRBD1, 5 bases. V was cut by 5 bases and J by 7 bases, with 17 bases left in between. The CDR3 runs to 15 residues. The germline V gene has CDR1 MGHDK and CDR2 SYGVNS. CDR3 residues: CASSSGGGVGEKLFF. In nucleotides, the CDR3 is TGTGCCAGCAGTTCAGGAGGAGGGGTCGGTGAAAAACTGTTTTTT.

The chain links TRBV9 to TRBJ1-1; possible D gene TRBD1, 6 bases. V was clipped by 3 bases and J by 1 base, with 10 bases between them. CDR3 length: 14 residues. The germline CDR1 and CDR2 sequences are SGDLS and YYNGEE. Here the CDR3 reads CASSATGRNTEAFF. CDR3 nucleotides: TGTGCCAGCAGCGCTACAGGGCGGAACACTGAAGCTTTCTTT.

This clone was counted once. V usage is TRBV18 and J usage is TRBJ2-5, with D hard to call. Germline CDR1 and CDR2: KGHSH and LQKENI. Trimming took off 1 base at V and 5 bases at J, with 11 bases between the two ends. The CDR3 loop spans 14 amino acids. In DNA, the CDR3 is TGTGCCAGCTCACCACGGGATAGCATGGAGACCCAGTACTTC. Encoded protein: CASSPRDSMETQYF. The whole variable domain, remainder taken from reference TRBV18 and TRBJ2-5, is NAGVMQNPRHLVRRRGQEARLRCSPMKGHSHVYWYRQLPEEGLKFMVYLQKENIIDESGMPKERFSAEFPKEGPSILRIQQVVRGDSAAYFCASSPRDSMETQYFGPGTRLLVL.

V usage is TRBV2 and J usage is TRBJ2-3; D might be TRBD2 (5 bases). Germline values: CDR1 SNHLY, CDR2 FYNNEI. Trimming cost V 11 bases and J 2 bases, with 17 bases left between them. The CDR3 loop spans 14 amino acids. In nucleotides, the CDR3 is TGTGCCGGACTGGGTCTCGCCTACACAGATACGCAGTATTTT. Translation gives CAGLGLAYTDTQYF.

Remarks on this clone: The junction does not match germline at one end; this may be a read error. Other DNA sequences of this sample code for an identical CDR3. The rearrangement links TRBV2 to TRBJ2-2; the D is unclear. Per germline, CDR1 SNHLY and CDR2 FYNNEI. The CDR3 runs 10 residues. The CDR3 sequence is CASSDRELFF. CDR3 DNA: TGTGCCAGTAGTGACCGGGAGCTGTTTTTT.

This chain joins TRBV28 and TRBJ2-1; 10 bases align to TRBD2. Germline assignment: CDR1 MDHEN and CDR2 SYDVKM. V lost 3 bases, J lost 8 bases, and 7 bases stayed unmatched. CDR3 length equals 15 residues. Here the CDR3 reads CASSFIAGGGYEQFF. As DNA, the CDR3 is TGTGCCAGCAGTTTTATAGCGGGGGGAGGCTATGAGCAGTTCTTC.

The chain combines TRBV19 with TRBJ2-4, with D uncertain. The length of the CDR3 is 14 residues. V was pared by 1 base and J by 3 bases, with 7 bases between. Germline assignment: CDR1 LNHDA and CDR2 SQIVND (reference sequence). The CDR3 protein is CASSIAAGKNIQYF. The CDR3 DNA is TGTGCCAGTAGTATAGCGGCAGGCAAAAACATTCAGTACTTC.

This sequence joins TRBV19 and TRBJ2-1; the match to TRBD2 covers 9 bases. Germline CDR1 is LNHDA and CDR2 is SQIVND (reference sequence). This CDR3 has 15 amino acids. V shed 1 base and J 9 bases; nucleotides not matched to a gene: 7. CDR3 nucleotides: TGTGCCAGTAGTATAGCAGGCGGGAGGGCCGGTGAGCAGTTCTTC. It yields the protein CASSIAGGRAGEQFF.

The chain is built from TRBV5-1 and TRBJ1-3; weak D call: TRBD1 (5 bases). V gave up 0 bases and J gave up 0 bases, with 10 bases separating them. Germline CDR1 reads SGHRS; CDR2 reads YFSETQ. The CDR3 extends over 16 amino acids. The CDR3 loop is CASSLDGQDSGNTIYF. Written as DNA, the CDR3 is TGCGCCAGCAGCTTGGACGGACAAGACTCTGGAAACACCATATATTTT.

The chain carries TRBV5-1 and TRBJ1-3, with D tentatively TRBD1 (5 bases). V shed 4 bases and J shed 4 bases, with 12 bases lying between them. This CDR3 comprises 14 residues. CDR1 and CDR2 from the germline V gene are SGHRS and YFSETQ. This CDR3 is CASSLQGSGNTIYF. The CDR3 bases are TGCGCCAGCAGCCTTCAGGGATCCGGAAACACCATATATTTT.

The rearrangement links TRBV19 to TRBJ2-1, with 11 bases fitting TRBD2. V lost 5 bases to trimming and J lost 15 bases; unmatched junction nucleotides: 9. Germline CDR1 reads LNHDA; CDR2 reads SQIVND (reference sequence). This CDR3 has 13 amino acids. CDR3 nucleotide sequence: TGTGCCAGTAGTTTTCTAGCGGGGGGCCCTCGGTTCTTC. Protein product: CASSFLAGGPRFF. The full variable domain, completed using reference TRBV19 and TRBJ2-1, is DGGITQSPKYLFRKEGQNVTLSCEQNLNHDAMYWYRQDPGQGLRLIYYSQIVNDFQKGDIAEGYSVSREKKESFPLTVTSAQKNPTAFYLCASSFLAGGPRFFGPGTRLTVL.

The rearrangement joins TRBV4-2 to TRBJ1-4; 8 positions agree with TRBD1. CDR1 is LGHNA, CDR2 YNFKEQ, per germline. With V trimmed by 6 bases and J by 11 bases, 5 bases remained unmatched. CDR3 length: 12 residues. This chain's CDR3 is CASRTGAGKLFF. CDR3 DNA: TGTGCCAGCAGGACAGGGGCCGGTAAACTGTTTTTT.

This chain joins TRBV9 and TRBJ2-3; 9 bases agree with TRBD2. Germline CDR1 reads SGDLS; CDR2 reads YYNGEE. V gave up 4 bases and J gave up 2 bases; unmatched junction bases: 5. The CDR3 is made up of 15 amino acids. CDR3 region: CASSTLAGDTDTQYF. The CDR3 bases are TGTGCCAGCAGCACATTAGCGGGGGACACAGATACGCAGTATTTT.

The chain employs TRBV19 and TRBJ1-1; TRBD1 matches at 8 bases. The trim removed 5 bases at V and 3 bases at J, leaving 14 bases unmatched. Germline CDR1 LNHDA, CDR2 SQIVND (reference sequence). CDR3 length: 17 residues. The CDR3 DNA sequence: TGTGCCAGTAGTCCTGGGTACAGGGGGGCTTGGTACACTGAAGCTTTCTTT. Translating gives CASSPGYRGAWYTEAFF. Full variable domain (missing parts from reference TRBV19 and TRBJ1-1): DGGITQSPKYLFRKEGQNVTLSCEQNLNHDAMYWYRQDPGQGLRLIYYSQIVNDFQKGDIAEGYSVSREKKESFPLTVTSAQKNPTAFYLCASSPGYRGAWYTEAFFGQGTRLTVV.

On this clone itself: One end of the junction does not line up with germline, which may come from a read error. This chain joins TRBV6-1 and TRBJ2-1, with D perhaps given as TRBD1 or TRBD2 (5 bases each). Germline CDR1 and CDR2: MNHNS and SASEGT. The CDR3 consists of 11 residues. The CDR3 DNA reads as TGTGCCAGCAGCCTGGGGCAAGCGAGGGTCTTC. Protein sequence: CASSLGQARVF.

This chain joins TRBV9 and TRBJ2-5; D unclear. CDR1 and CDR2 (germline): SGDLS, YYNGEE. CDR3 length equals 13 residues. Trimming removed 7 bases from V and 5 bases from J, with 15 bases in between. Here the CDR3 DNA reads TGTGCCAGCGGCGAAGGGTTGTTGGAGACCCAGTACTTC. Amino acid sequence: CASGEGLLETQYF.

A few counts support this clone. This rearrangement joins TRBV19 to TRBJ2-3, with unresolved D. Germline V lookup: CDR1 LNHDA, CDR2 SQIVND (reference sequence). Between the trimmed V and J ends, which lost 5 bases and 4 bases, there was a span of 10 bases. The CDR3 has 13 residues. CDR3 sequence (DNA): TGTGCCAGTAGTCCCACGAGATCAGATACGCAGTATTTT. It codes for CASSPTRSDTQYF.